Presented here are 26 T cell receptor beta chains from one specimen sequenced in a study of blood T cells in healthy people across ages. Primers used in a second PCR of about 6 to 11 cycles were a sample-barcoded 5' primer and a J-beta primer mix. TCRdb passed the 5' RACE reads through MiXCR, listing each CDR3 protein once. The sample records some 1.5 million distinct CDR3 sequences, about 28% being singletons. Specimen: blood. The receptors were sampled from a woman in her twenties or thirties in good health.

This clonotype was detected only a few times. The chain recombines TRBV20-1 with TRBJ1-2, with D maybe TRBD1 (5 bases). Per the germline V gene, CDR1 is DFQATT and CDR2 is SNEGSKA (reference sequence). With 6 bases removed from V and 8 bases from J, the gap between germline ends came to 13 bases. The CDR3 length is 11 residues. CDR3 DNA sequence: TGCAGTGCCAGGGAGGGCACAGGCTACACCTTC. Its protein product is CSAREGTGYTF.

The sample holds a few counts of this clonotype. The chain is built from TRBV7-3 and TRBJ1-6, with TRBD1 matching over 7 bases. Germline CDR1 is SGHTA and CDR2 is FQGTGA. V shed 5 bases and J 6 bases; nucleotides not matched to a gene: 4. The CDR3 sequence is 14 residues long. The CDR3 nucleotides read TGTGCCAGCAGCGCGGGACAGATTAATTCACCCCTCCACTTT. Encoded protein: CASSAGQINSPLHF.

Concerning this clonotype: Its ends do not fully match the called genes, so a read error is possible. CDR3 DNA: TGCGCCTGGAGCCTGTCGTCGGGAGATACGCAGTATTTT. Amino acid sequence: CAWSLSSGDTQYF. The V and J genes are TRBV30 and TRBJ2-3; no clear D. The CDR3 sequence is 13 residues long. Germline CDR1 is GTSNPN and CDR2 is SVGIG (reference sequence).

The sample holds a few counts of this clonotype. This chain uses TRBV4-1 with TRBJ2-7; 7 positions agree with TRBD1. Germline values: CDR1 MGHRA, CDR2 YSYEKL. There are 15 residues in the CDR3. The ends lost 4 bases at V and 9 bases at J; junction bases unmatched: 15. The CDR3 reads CASSPGNRGGLRQYF. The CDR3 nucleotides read TGCGCCAGCAGCCCAGGAAACAGGGGCGGGTTACGGCAGTACTTC.

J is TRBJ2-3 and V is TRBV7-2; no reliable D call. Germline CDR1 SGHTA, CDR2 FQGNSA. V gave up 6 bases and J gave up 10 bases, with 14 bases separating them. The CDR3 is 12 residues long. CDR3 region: CASSPVRRSQYF. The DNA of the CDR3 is TGTGCCAGCAGTCCTGTACGACGCTCGCAGTATTTT.

CDR3 coding DNA: TGTGCCAGCAGAGCCTCCAGGGAAACTAATGAAAAACTGTTTTTT. This sequence encodes CASRASRETNEKLFF. The V call is TRBV2, the J call TRBJ1-4, with D possibly TRBD1 on 5 matching bases. Looked up from germline, CDR1 is SNHLY and CDR2 is FYNNEI. CDR3 size: 15 residues. V gave up 6 bases and J gave up 1 base, with 12 bases separating them.

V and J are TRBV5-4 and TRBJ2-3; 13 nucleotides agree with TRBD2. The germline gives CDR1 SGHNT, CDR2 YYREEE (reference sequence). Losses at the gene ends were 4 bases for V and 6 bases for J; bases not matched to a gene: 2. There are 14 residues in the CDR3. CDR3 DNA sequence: TGTGCCAGCAGCACTAGCGGGAGGGGGGATACGCAGTATTTT. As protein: CASSTSGRGDTQYF.

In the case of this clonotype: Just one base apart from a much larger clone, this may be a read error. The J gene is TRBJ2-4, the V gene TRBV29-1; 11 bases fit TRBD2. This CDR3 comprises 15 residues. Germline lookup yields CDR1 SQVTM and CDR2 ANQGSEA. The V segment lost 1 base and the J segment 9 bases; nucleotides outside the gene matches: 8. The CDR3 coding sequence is TGCAGCGTTGAAGGGGCTAGCGGGGGGCTAGTCATTCAGTACTTC. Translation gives CSVEGASGGLVIQYF.

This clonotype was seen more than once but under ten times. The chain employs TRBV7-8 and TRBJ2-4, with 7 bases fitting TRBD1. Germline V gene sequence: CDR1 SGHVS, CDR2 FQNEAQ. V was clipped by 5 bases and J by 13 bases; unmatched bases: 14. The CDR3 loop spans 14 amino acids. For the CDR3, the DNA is TGTGCCAGCAGCCACGGGACAGTCTACAATGAGCAGTACTTC. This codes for CASSHGTVYNEQYF.

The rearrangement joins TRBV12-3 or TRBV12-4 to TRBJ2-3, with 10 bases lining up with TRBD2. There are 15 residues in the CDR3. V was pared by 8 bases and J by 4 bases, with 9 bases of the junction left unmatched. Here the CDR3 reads CASGSGLASPDTQYF. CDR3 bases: TGTGCCAGCGGTTCGGGACTAGCGTCCCCAGATACGCAGTATTTT.

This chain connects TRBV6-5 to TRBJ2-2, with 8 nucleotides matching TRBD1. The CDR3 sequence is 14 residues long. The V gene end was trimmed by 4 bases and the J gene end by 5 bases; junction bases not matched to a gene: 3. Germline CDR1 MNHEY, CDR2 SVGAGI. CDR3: CASSSRGRTGELFF. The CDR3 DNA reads TGTGCCAGCAGTTCCAGGGGGCGGACCGGGGAGCTGTTTTTT.

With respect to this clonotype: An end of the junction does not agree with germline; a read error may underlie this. The CDR3 DNA sequence: TGTGCCATCAGGCCGGGATTGGCGGGAGGGGCAATGCAAGAGGCCCAGTACTTC. It codes for CAIRPGLAGGAMQEAQYF. This chain connects TRBV10-3 to TRBJ2-5; TRBD2 aligns across 9 bases. Germline V gene lookup returns CDR1 ENHRY and CDR2 SYGVKD. The CDR3 contains 18 residues.

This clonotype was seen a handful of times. The CDR3 DNA reads as TGTGCCAGCAGTTTACCAGAGTCTGGCAATCAGCCCCAGCATTTT. Amino acids: CASSLPESGNQPQHF. This chain connects TRBV28 to TRBJ1-5; no firm D call. Germline CDR1 MDHEN, CDR2 SYDVKM. The CDR3 extends over 15 amino acids. Deletions cut 2 bases from V and 2 bases from J, with 10 bases between.

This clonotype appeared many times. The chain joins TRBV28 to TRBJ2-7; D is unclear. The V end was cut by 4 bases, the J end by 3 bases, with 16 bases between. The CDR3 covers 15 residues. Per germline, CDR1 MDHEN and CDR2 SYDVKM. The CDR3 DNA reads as TGTGCCAGCAGTTCCCCCTCCCTTCCCAACTACGAGCAGTACTTC. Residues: CASSSPSLPNYEQYF. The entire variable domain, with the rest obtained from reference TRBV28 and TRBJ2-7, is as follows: DVKVTQSSRYLVKRTGEKVFLECVQDMDHENMFWYRQDPGLGLRLIYFSYDVKMKEKGDIPEGYSVSREKKERFSLILESASTNQTSMYLCASSSPSLPNYEQYFGPGTRLTVT.

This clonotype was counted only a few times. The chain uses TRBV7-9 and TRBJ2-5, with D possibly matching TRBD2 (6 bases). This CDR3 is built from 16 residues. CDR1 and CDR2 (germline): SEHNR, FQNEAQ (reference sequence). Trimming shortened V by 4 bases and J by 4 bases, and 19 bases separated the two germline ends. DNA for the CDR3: TGTGCCAGCAGCTCGTCTAGGGACTTCACACCAGAGACCCAGTACTTC. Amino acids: CASSSSRDFTPETQYF.

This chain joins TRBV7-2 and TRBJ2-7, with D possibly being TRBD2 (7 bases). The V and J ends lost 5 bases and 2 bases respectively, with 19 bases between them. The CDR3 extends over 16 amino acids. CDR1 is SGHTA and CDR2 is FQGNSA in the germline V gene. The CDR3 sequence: CASSKGGAKIPYEQYF. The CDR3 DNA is TGTGCCAGCAGCAAGGGGGGGGCCAAGATCCCCTACGAGCAGTACTTC.

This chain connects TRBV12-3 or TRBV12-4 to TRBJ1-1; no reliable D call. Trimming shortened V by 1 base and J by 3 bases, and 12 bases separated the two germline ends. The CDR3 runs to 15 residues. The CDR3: CASSLDFGPHTEAFF. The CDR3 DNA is TGTGCCAGCAGTTTAGACTTTGGGCCTCACACTGAAGCTTTCTTT.

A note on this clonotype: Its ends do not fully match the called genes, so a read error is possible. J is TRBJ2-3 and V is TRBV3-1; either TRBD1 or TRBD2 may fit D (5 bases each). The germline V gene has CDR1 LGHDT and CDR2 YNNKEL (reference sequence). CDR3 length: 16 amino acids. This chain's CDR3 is CASSHPGPPTVDAQYF. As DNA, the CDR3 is TGTGCCAGCAGCCATCCGGGACCTCCCACGGTAGATGCGCAGTATTTT.

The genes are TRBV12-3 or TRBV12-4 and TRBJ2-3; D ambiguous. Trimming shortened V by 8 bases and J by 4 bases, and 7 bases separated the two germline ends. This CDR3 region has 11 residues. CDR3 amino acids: CASLIPDTQYF. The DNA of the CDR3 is TGTGCCAGCCTAATCCCAGATACGCAGTATTTT.

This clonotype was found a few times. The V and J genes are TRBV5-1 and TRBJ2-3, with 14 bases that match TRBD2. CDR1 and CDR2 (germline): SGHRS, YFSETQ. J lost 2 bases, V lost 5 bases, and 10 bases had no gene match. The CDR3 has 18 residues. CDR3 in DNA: TGCGCCAGCAGTTTACCGGGACTAGCGGGAGTTGCCACAGATACGCAGTATTTT. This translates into CASSLPGLAGVATDTQYF.

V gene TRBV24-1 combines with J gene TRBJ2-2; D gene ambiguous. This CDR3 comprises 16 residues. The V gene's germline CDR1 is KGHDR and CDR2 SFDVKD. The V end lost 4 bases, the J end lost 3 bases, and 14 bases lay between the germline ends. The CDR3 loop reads CATSDARQGYTGELFF. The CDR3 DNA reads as TGTGCCACCAGTGACGCCAGACAAGGGTACACCGGGGAGCTGTTTTTT.

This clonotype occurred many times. This CDR3 is CASRTEDAYEQYF. The CDR3, as DNA: TGTGCCAGCAGGACGGAGGACGCCTACGAGCAGTACTTC. V and J are TRBV7-9 and TRBJ2-7, with TRBD2 as a possible D gene (5 bases). This CDR3 spans 13 amino acids. CDR1 and CDR2 (germline): SEHNR, FQNEAQ (reference sequence). V was clipped by 6 bases and J by 2 bases, with 11 bases between them.

DNA of the CDR3: TGTGCCAGCAGTCCTAGCGGGAGGTCCGATGAGCAGTTCTTC. Its translation: CASSPSGRSDEQFF. The rearrangement joins TRBV12-3 or TRBV12-4 to TRBJ2-1; 11 nucleotides line up with TRBD2. The CDR3 loop spans 14 amino acids. Germline trimming cut 5 bases from V and 8 bases from J; bases unmatched to any gene: 5.

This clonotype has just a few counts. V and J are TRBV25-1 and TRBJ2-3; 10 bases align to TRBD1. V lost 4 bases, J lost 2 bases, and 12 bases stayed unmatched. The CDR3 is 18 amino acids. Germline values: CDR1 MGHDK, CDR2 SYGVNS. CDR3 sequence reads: CASSGRAGQGKVTDTQYF. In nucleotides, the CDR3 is TGTGCCAGCAGTGGACGTGCGGGACAGGGGAAGGTCACAGATACGCAGTATTTT.

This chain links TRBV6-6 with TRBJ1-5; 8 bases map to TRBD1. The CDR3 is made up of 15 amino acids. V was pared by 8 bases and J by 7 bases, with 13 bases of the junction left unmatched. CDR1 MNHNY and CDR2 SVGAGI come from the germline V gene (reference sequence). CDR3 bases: TGTGCCAGCGCGTCGGACAGGGACGCCGGACAGCCCCAGCATTTT. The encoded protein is CASASDRDAGQPQHF.

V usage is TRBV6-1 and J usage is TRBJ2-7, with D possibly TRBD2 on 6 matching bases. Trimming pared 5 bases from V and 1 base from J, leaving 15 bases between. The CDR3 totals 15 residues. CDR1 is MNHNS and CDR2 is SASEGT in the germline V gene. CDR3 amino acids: CASSPHKGGSYEQYF. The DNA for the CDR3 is TGTGCCAGCAGTCCCCACAAGGGAGGTTCCTACGAGCAGTACTTC.